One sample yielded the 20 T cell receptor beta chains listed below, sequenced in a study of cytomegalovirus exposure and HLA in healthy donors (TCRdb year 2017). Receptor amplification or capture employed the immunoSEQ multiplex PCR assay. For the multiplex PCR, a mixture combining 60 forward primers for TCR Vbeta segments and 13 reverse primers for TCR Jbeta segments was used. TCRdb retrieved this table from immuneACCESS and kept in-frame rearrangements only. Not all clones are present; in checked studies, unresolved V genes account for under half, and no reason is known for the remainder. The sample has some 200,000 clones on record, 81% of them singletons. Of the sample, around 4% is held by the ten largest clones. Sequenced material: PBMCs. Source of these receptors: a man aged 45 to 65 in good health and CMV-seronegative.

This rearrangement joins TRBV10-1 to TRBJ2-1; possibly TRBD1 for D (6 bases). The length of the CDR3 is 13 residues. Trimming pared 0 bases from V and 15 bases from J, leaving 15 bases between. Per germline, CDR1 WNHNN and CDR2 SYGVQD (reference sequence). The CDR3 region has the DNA TGCGCCAGCAGTGAGTCGGGGGCTAGATATAGGTTCTTC. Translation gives CASSESGARYRFF.

The CDR3 spells CASSEGLEQYF. Written as DNA, the CDR3 is TGCGCCAGCAGTGAGGGGCTCGAGCAGTACTTC. The chain employs TRBV10-2 and TRBJ2-7, with D hard to call. Trimming removed 2 bases at V and 6 bases at J, with 5 bases between. The CDR3 is 11 residues long. Per germline, CDR1 WSHSY and CDR2 SAAADI.

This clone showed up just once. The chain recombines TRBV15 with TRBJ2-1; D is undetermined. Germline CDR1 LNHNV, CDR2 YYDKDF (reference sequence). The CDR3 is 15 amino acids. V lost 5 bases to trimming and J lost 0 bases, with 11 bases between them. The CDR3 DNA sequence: TGTGCCACCAGCCGAGGCCCGAGCTCCTACAATGAGCAGTTCTTC. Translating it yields CATSRGPSSYNEQFF.

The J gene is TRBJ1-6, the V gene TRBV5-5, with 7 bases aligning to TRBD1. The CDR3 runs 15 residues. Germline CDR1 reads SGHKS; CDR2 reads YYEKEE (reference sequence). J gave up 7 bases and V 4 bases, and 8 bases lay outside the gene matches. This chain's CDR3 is CASSSRDSTNSPLHF. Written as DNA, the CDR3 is TGTGCCAGCAGCAGCCGGGACAGCACCAATTCACCCCTCCACTTT.

CDR3: CASSPQGQALSSYNSPLHF. The CDR3 nucleotides read TGTGCCAGCTCACCCCAGGGACAGGCGCTAAGCTCCTATAATTCACCCCTCCACTTT. The chain combines TRBV18 with TRBJ1-6, with 8 bases lining up with TRBD1. This CDR3 contains 19 residues. The trim removed 3 bases at V and 0 bases at J, leaving 10 bases unmatched. Per germline, CDR1 KGHSH and CDR2 LQKENI.

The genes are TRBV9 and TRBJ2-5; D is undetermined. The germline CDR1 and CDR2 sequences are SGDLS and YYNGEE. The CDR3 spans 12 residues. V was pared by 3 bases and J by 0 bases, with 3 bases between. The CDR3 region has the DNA TGTGCCAGCAGCGCGTACCAAGAGACCCAGTACTTC. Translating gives CASSAYQETQYF.

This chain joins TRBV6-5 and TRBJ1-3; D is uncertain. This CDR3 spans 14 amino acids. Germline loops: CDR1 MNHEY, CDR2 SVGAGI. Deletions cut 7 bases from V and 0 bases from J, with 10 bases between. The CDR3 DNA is TGTGCCAGCATCAGTTCGATCTCTGGAAACACCATATATTTT. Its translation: CASISSISGNTIYF.

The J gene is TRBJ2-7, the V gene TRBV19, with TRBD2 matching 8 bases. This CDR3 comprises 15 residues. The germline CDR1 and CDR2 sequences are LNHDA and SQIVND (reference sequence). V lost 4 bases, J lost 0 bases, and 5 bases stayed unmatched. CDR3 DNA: TGTGCCAGTAGTACCTATAGCGGGAACTCCTACGAGCAGTACTTC. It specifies CASSTYSGNSYEQYF.

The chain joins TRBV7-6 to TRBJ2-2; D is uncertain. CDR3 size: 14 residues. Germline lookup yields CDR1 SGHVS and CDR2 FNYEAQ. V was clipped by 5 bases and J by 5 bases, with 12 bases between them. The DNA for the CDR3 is TGTGCCAGCAGCCCAGTCAGGCCAACCGGGGAGCTGTTTTTT. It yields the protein CASSPVRPTGELFF. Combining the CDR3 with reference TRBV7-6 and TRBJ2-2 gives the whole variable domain GAGVSQSPRYKVTKRGQDVALRCDPISGHVSLYWYRQALGQGPEFLTYFNYEAQQDKSGLPNDRFSAERPEGSISTLTIQRTEQRDSAMYRCASSPVRPTGELFFGEGSRLTVL.

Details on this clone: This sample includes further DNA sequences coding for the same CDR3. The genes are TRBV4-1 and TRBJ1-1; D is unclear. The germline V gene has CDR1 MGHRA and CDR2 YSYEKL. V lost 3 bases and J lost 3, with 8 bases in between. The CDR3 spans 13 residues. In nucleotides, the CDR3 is TGCGCCAGCAGCCATCCGGGGTACACTGAAGCTTTCTTT. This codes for CASSHPGYTEAFF.

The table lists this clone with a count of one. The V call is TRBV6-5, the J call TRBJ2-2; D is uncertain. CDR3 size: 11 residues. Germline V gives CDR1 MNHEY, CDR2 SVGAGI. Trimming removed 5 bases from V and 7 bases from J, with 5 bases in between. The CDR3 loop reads CASSVSGELFF. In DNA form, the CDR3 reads TGTGCCAGCAGTGTTAGCGGGGAGCTGTTTTTT.

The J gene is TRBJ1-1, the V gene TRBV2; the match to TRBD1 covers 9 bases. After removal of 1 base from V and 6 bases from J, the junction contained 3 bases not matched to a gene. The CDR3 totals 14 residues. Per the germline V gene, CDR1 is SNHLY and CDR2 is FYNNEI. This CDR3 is CASSEEQGAAEAFF. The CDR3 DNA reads TGTGCCAGCAGTGAAGAACAGGGGGCTGCTGAAGCTTTCTTT. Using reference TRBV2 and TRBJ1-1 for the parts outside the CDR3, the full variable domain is EPEVTQTPSHQVTQMGQEVILRCVPISNHLYFYWYRQILGQKVEFLVSFYNNEISEKSEIFDDQFSVERPDGSNFTLKIRSTKLEDSAMYFCASSEEQGAAEAFFGQGTRLTVV.

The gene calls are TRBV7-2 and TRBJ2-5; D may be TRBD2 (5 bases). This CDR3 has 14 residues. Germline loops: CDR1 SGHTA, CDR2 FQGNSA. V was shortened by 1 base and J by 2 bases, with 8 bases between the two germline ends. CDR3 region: CASSLVSGQETQYF. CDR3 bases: TGTGCCAGCAGCTTAGTTTCGGGGCAAGAGACCCAGTACTTC.

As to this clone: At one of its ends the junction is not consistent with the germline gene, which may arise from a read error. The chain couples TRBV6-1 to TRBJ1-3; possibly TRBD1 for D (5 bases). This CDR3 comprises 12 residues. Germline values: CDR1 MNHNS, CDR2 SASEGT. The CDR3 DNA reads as TGTGCCAGCAGTGAATTTATTGGGGGGATCTTTTTT. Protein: CASSEFIGGIFF.

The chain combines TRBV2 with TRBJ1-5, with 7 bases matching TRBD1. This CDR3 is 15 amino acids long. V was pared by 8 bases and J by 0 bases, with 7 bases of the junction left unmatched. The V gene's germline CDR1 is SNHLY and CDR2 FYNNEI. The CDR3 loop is CASVATGDSNQPQHF. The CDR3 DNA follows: TGTGCCAGCGTTGCCACAGGGGATAGCAATCAGCCCCAGCATTTT.

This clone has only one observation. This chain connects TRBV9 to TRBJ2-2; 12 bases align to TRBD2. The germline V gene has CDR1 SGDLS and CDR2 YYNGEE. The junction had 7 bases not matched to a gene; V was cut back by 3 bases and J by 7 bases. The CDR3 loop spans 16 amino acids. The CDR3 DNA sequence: TGTGCCAGCAGCGCCACAGCGGGACTAGCGGGCGGGGAGCTGTTTTTT. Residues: CASSATAGLAGGELFF.

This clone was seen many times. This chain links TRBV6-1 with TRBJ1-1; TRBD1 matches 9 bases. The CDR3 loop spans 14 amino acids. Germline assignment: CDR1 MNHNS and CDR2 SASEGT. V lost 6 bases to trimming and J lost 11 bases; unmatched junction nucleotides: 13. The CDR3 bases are TGTGCCAGCAGGAAGGGACAGGGTCACGAGGAGGCTTTCTTT. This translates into CASRKGQGHEEAFF.

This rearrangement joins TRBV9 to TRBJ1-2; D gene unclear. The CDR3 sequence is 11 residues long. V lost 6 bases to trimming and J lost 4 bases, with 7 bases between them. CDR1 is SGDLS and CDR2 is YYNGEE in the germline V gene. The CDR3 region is CASTSRYGYTF. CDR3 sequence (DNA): TGTGCCAGCACTAGCCGCTATGGCTACACCTTC.

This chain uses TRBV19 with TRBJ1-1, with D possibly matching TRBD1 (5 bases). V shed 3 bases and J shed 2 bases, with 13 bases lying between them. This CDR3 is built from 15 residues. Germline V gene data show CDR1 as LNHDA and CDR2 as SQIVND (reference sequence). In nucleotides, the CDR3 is TGTGCCAGTAGTATTTATTGGACACTTAACACTGAAGCTTTCTTT. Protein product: CASSIYWTLNTEAFF.

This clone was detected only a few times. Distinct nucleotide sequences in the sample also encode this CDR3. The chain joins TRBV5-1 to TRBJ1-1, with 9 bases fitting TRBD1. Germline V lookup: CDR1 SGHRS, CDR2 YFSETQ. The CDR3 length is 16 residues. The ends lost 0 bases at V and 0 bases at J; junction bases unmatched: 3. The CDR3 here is CASSLVTGGMNTEAFF. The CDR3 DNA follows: TGCGCCAGCAGCTTGGTGACAGGGGGGATGAACACTGAAGCTTTCTTT.